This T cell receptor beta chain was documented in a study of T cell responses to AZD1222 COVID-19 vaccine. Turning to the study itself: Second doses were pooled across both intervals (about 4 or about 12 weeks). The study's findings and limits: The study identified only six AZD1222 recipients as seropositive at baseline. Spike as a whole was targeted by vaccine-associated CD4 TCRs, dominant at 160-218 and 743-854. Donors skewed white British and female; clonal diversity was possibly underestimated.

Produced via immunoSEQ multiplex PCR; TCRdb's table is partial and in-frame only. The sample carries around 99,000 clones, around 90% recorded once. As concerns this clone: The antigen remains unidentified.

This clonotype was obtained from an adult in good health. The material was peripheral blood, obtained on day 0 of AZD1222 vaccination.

The CDR3 DNA reads TGTGCCAGCTCACCACCGATGGGGACAGGGTACCCCACTGAAGCTTTCTTT. Amino acid sequence: CASSPPMGTGYPTEAFF. V gene TRBV18 combines with J gene TRBJ1-1, with 9 bases fitting TRBD1. CDR1 KGHSH and CDR2 LQKENI come from the germline V gene. The CDR3 sequence is 17 residues long. J lost 4 bases, V lost 0 bases, and 9 bases had no gene match.